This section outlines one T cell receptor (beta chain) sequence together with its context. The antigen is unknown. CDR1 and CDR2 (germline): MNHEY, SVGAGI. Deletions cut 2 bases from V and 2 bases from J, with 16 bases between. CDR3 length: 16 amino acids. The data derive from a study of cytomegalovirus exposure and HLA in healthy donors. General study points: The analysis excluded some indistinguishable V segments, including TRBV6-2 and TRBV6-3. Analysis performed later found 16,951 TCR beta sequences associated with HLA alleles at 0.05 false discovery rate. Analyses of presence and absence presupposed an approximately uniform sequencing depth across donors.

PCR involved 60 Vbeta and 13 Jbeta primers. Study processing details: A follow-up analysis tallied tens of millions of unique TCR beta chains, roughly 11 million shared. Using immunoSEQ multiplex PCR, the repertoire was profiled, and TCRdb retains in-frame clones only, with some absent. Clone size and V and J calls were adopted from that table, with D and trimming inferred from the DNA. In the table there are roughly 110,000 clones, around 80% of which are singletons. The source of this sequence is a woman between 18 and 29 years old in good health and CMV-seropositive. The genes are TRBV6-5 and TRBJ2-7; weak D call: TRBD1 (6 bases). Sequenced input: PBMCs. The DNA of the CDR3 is TGTGCCAGCAGTTACGGTCCCCCAGGGGCCCCCTACGAGCAGTACTTC. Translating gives CASSYGPPGAPYEQYF.